These 26 T cell receptor beta chains were all obtained from the same sample, sequenced in a study of cytomegalovirus exposure and HLA in healthy donors. Using immunoSEQ multiplex PCR, the repertoire was profiled, and TCRdb retains in-frame clones only, with some absent. The data contain around 300,000 clones, roughly 87% of them singletons. Sequenced: PBMCs. These receptors all stem from a man in his thirties or forties in good health and CMV-seronegative.

This chain links TRBV7-9 with TRBJ2-1; TRBD2 agrees at 10 bases. The CDR3 runs 17 residues. Unmatched junction bases numbered 8, after V lost 5 bases and J lost 1 base. Germline V lookup: CDR1 SEHNR, CDR2 FQNEAQ (reference sequence). CDR3: CASSPLLAGDSYNEQFF. In DNA form, the CDR3 reads TGTGCCAGCAGCCCCCTTCTAGCGGGGGATTCCTACAATGAGCAGTTCTTC.

The chain carries TRBV20-1 and TRBJ1-2, with D uncertain. Germline V gives CDR1 DFQATT, CDR2 SNEGSKA (reference sequence). Between the trimmed V and J ends, which lost 6 bases and 3 bases, there was a span of 5 bases. The CDR3 covers 10 residues. As DNA, the CDR3 is TGCAGTGCCAATGACTATGGCTACACCTTC. This gives the protein CSANDYGYTF.

The chain joins TRBV27 to TRBJ2-1; 9 nucleotides match TRBD1. This CDR3 region has 15 residues. V was clipped by 7 bases and J by 6 bases; unmatched bases: 10. CDR1 and CDR2 from the germline V gene are MNHEY and SMNVEV (reference sequence). The CDR3 DNA is TGTGCCAGCACCTTCCGGGACAGGGCTGGCAATGAGCAGTTCTTC. Residues: CASTFRDRAGNEQFF.

The rearrangement links TRBV6-1 to TRBJ2-3; 9 nucleotides align to TRBD1. The germline V gene has CDR1 MNHNS and CDR2 SASEGT. The CDR3 spans 14 residues. The J segment lost 6 bases and the V segment lost 4 bases, leaving 5 bases of the junction unmatched. The CDR3 nucleotides read TGTGCCAGCAGTGTCGGACAGGGGCCCGATACGCAGTATTTT. Its translation is CASSVGQGPDTQYF.

CDR3 sequence reads: CSVEDFWVAQGRETQYF. DNA for the CDR3: TGCAGCGTTGAAGATTTTTGGGTCGCCCAGGGTAGGGAGACCCAGTACTTC. The V call is TRBV29-1, the J call TRBJ2-5; possible D gene TRBD1, 5 bases. The CDR3 extends over 17 amino acids. Trimming pared 0 bases from V and 5 bases from J, leaving 22 bases between. Germline CDR1 is SQVTM and CDR2 is ANQGSEA. The full variable domain, completed using reference TRBV29-1 and TRBJ2-5, is SAVISQKPSRDICQRGTSLTIQCQVDSQVTMMFWYRQQPGQSLTLIATANQGSEATYESGFVIDKFPISRPNLTFSTLTVSNMSPEDSSIYLCSVEDFWVAQGRETQYFGPGTRLLVL.

V usage is TRBV5-8 and J usage is TRBJ2-3; perhaps TRBD2 as D (6 bases). Germline V gene sequence: CDR1 SGHTS, CDR2 YDEGEE. The CDR3 totals 15 residues. Trimming took off 6 bases at V and 4 bases at J, with 18 bases between the two ends. The CDR3: CASTPRGRGSDTQYF. In DNA, the CDR3 is TGTGCCAGCACCCCCCGCGGGCGGGGCTCAGATACGCAGTATTTT.

V is TRBV6-1 and J is TRBJ2-4; D remains ambiguous. This CDR3 is 16 amino acids long. The germline gives CDR1 MNHNS, CDR2 SASEGT. V lost 3 bases and J 1 base, leaving 13 bases between the germline ends. This CDR3 is CASSDGRVAAKNIQYF. Written as DNA, the CDR3 is TGTGCCAGCAGTGACGGTCGGGTTGCGGCCAAAAACATTCAGTACTTC.

The count of this clone is one. The CDR3 loop is CASSSHEIAAQYF. CDR3 bases: TGCGCCAGCAGCTCCCACGAAATAGCGGCCCAGTACTTC. The J gene is TRBJ2-5, the V gene TRBV5-1; D perhaps matches TRBD2 (6 bases). V was shortened by 3 bases and J by 9 bases, with 15 bases between the two germline ends. In germline, CDR1 is SGHRS, CDR2 YFSETQ. The CDR3 totals 13 residues.

The chain employs TRBV6-1 and TRBJ1-1, with a weak D call TRBD1 (6 bases). This CDR3 region has 14 residues. The germline V and J ends were trimmed by 7 bases and 5 bases, with 17 bases remaining between them. CDR1 and CDR2 from the germline V gene are MNHNS and SASEGT. The DNA for the CDR3 is TGTGCCAGCAAGAGCGCAGGGGCAGAGACTGAAGCTTTCTTT. This gives the protein CASKSAGAETEAFF.

V gene TRBV27 combines with J gene TRBJ2-3; TRBD1 is a possible D gene (6 bases). Germline values: CDR1 MNHEY, CDR2 SMNVEV (reference sequence). The CDR3 runs to 13 residues. Trimming removed 5 bases at V and 8 bases at J, with 14 bases between. CDR3 residues: CASSNLDSFTQYF. The CDR3 DNA is TGTGCCAGCAGTAACCTGGACAGTTTTACGCAGTATTTT.

The chain recombines TRBV28 with TRBJ1-1, with 8 bases aligning to TRBD1. The CDR3 spans 15 residues. Germline loops: CDR1 MDHEN, CDR2 SYDVKM. V gave up 4 bases and J gave up 3 bases; unmatched junction bases: 7. This CDR3 is CASSSPRGPHTEAFF. DNA for the CDR3: TGTGCCAGCAGTTCGCCCAGGGGGCCGCACACTGAAGCTTTCTTT. The full variable domain, rest sourced from reference TRBV28 and TRBJ1-1, is DVKVTQSSRYLVKRTGEKVFLECVQDMDHENMFWYRQDPGLGLRLIYFSYDVKMKEKGDIPEGYSVSREKKERFSLILESASTNQTSMYLCASSSPRGPHTEAFFGQGTRLTVV.

J is TRBJ2-1 and V is TRBV27; 7 bases agree with TRBD1. This CDR3 comprises 12 residues. V lost 8 bases and J lost 9; bases outside the gene matches: 7. Germline CDR1 and CDR2: MNHEY and SMNVEV (reference sequence). In DNA form, the CDR3 reads TGTGCCAGCGGCAGGGGGTTAGGTGAGCAGTTCTTC. This codes for CASGRGLGEQFF.

The V and J genes are TRBV7-2 and TRBJ2-5, with 14 bases identical to TRBD2. The length of the CDR3 is 19 residues. With V trimmed by 0 bases and J by 2 bases, 8 bases remained unmatched. CDR1 is SGHTA and CDR2 is FQGNSA in the germline V gene. The CDR3 spells CASSLAPPTSGGVQETQYF. The CDR3 DNA reads TGTGCCAGCAGCTTAGCGCCGCCGACTAGCGGGGGGGTACAAGAGACCCAGTACTTC.

The chain has TRBV6-1 and TRBJ1-2, with 7 bases identical to TRBD1. Germline CDR1 MNHNS, CDR2 SASEGT. V gave up 6 bases and J gave up 4 bases; unmatched junction bases: 11. CDR3 length: 15 amino acids. In DNA, the CDR3 is TGTGCCAGCAGAATTCTGGGACAGATTGTCTATGGCTACACCTTC. Its protein product is CASRILGQIVYGYTF.

The rearrangement joins TRBV6-5 to TRBJ1-1; D unclear. The CDR3 extends over 13 amino acids. With 0 bases removed from V and 4 bases from J, the gap between germline ends came to 6 bases. The germline V gene has CDR1 MNHEY and CDR2 SVGAGI. The CDR3 loop reads CASSYSAVTEAFF. The CDR3 DNA is TGTGCCAGCAGTTACTCGGCAGTCACTGAAGCTTTCTTT.

The rearrangement uses TRBV25-1 and TRBJ1-6; D ambiguous. This CDR3 spans 16 amino acids. V lost 5 bases to trimming and J lost 0 bases, with 11 bases between them. Per germline, CDR1 MGHDK and CDR2 SYGVNS. The CDR3 nucleotides are TGTGCCAGCAGTTCCGAGTACAGCTCCTATAATTCACCCCTCCACTTT. Translated: CASSSEYSSYNSPLHF. Complete variable domain (other parts from reference TRBV25-1 and TRBJ1-6): EADIYQTPRYLVIGTGKKITLECSQTMGHDKMYWYQQDPGMELHLIHYSYGVNSTEKGDLSSESTVSRIRTEHFPLTLESARPSHTSQYLCASSSEYSSYNSPLHFGNGTRLTVT.

The V call is TRBV6-5, the J call TRBJ2-1, with D hard to call. The CDR3 loop spans 15 amino acids. The V gene's germline CDR1 is MNHEY and CDR2 SVGAGI. Trimming removed 0 bases from V and 0 bases from J, with 6 bases in between. CDR3: CASSYSRSSYNEQFF. In nucleotides, the CDR3 is TGTGCCAGCAGTTACTCGAGGAGCTCCTACAATGAGCAGTTCTTC.

V and J are TRBV30 and TRBJ1-5; 7 bases agree with TRBD1. The ends lost 0 bases at V and 0 bases at J; junction bases unmatched: 2. This CDR3 contains 15 residues. CDR1 and CDR2 from the germline V gene are GTSNPN and SVGIG (reference sequence). CDR3 protein: CAWSVQGYSNQPQHF. In DNA, the CDR3 is TGTGCCTGGAGTGTACAGGGGTATAGCAATCAGCCCCAGCATTTT.

The rearrangement links TRBV29-1 to TRBJ1-6; D is unclear. CDR3 length: 14 residues. V dropped 0 bases and J dropped 8 bases, with 11 bases sitting between them. Looked up from germline, CDR1 is SQVTM and CDR2 is ANQGSEA. Here the CDR3 DNA reads TGCAGCGTTGAAGATCTCTCCGGGGATTCACCCCTCCACTTT. Amino acids: CSVEDLSGDSPLHF.

The V and J genes are TRBV5-1 and TRBJ2-1, with D perhaps TRBD1 (6 bases). The CDR3 is 16 residues long. Germline V gene lookup returns CDR1 SGHRS and CDR2 YFSETQ. Trimming shortened V by 3 bases and J by 4 bases, and 17 bases separated the two germline ends. The DNA of the CDR3 is TGCGCCAGCAGCTCAACCTCGCAGGGGACATACAATGAGCAGTTCTTC. As protein: CASSSTSQGTYNEQFF. The full variable domain, completed using reference TRBV5-1 and TRBJ2-1, is KAGVTQTPRYLIKTRGQQVTLSCSPISGHRSVSWYQQTPGQGLQFLFEYFSETQRNKGNFPGRFSGRQFSNSRSEMNVSTLELGDSALYLCASSSTSQGTYNEQFFGPGTRLTVL.

In DNA form, the CDR3 reads TGTGCCAGCAGCTTAACCTTACAGCGCACAGATACGCAGTATTTT. Amino acids: CASSLTLQRTDTQYF. J is TRBJ2-3 and V is TRBV5-4, with D uncertain. There are 15 residues in the CDR3. Looked up from germline, CDR1 is SGHNT and CDR2 is YYREEE (reference sequence). Trimming pared 2 bases from V and 1 base from J, leaving 11 bases between. The entire variable domain, with the rest obtained from reference TRBV5-4 and TRBJ2-3, is as follows: ETGVTQSPTHLIKTRGQQVTLRCSSQSGHNTVSWYQQALGQGPQFIFQYYREEENGRGNFPPRFSGLQFPNYSSELNVNALELDDSALYLCASSLTLQRTDTQYFGPGTRLTVL.

V and J are TRBV30 and TRBJ2-5, with TRBD2 matching 11 bases. The germline V gene encodes CDR1 GTSNPN and CDR2 SVGIG (reference sequence). The CDR3 spans 13 residues. J gave up 4 bases and V 5 bases, and 3 bases lay outside the gene matches. This chain's CDR3 is CAWGGTSGETQYF. For the CDR3, the DNA is TGTGCCTGGGGGGGGACTAGCGGAGAGACCCAGTACTTC.

Turning to this clone: Other DNA sequences from this sample encode an identical CDR3 as well. The V and J genes are TRBV27 and TRBJ1-1, with 7 positions matching TRBD1. The CDR3 has 13 residues. V lost 1 base, J lost 4 bases, and 0 bases stayed unmatched. Looked up from germline, CDR1 is MNHEY and CDR2 is SMNVEV (reference sequence). CDR3 in amino acids: CASSLYRGTEAFF. The CDR3 DNA sequence: TGTGCCAGCAGTTTATACAGGGGCACTGAAGCTTTCTTT.

The rearrangement joins TRBV29-1 to TRBJ1-2; no clear D. This CDR3 contains 11 residues. Germline V CDR1 and CDR2: SQVTM, ANQGSEA. The ends were cut back, 3 bases at V and 4 bases at J, with 6 bases in the middle. The CDR3 nucleotides read TGCAGCGTTGATGCTATCTATGGCTACACCTTC. Its translation is CSVDAIYGYTF.

J is TRBJ2-7 and V is TRBV4-1; D remains unclear. V shed 2 bases and J shed 3 bases, with 14 bases lying between them. This CDR3 comprises 15 residues. CDR1 and CDR2 from the germline V gene are MGHRA and YSYEKL. CDR3: CASSQLEGAFYEQYF. DNA for the CDR3: TGCGCCAGCAGCCAATTGGAAGGAGCTTTCTACGAGCAGTACTTC.

In DNA, the CDR3 is TGTGCCAGCAGGCGAGACAGGGACCCGGGTTCACCCCTCCACTTT. The encoded protein is CASRRDRDPGSPLHF. The rearrangement joins TRBV6-1 to TRBJ1-6, with 7 bases matching TRBD1. This CDR3 has 15 amino acids. J was trimmed by 9 bases and V by 6 bases; bases with no gene match: 11. Per the germline V gene, CDR1 is MNHNS and CDR2 is SASEGT.